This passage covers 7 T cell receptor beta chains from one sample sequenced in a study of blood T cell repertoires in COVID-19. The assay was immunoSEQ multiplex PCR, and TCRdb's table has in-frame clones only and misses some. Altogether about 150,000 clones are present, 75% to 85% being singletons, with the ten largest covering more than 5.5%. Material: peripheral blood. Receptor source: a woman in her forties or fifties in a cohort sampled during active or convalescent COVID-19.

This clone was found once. For the CDR3, the DNA is TGTGCCAGCAGCTTAAGTGGGACTAGCGGGGGCACCCCGCAGTACTTC. Its protein product is CASSLSGTSGGTPQYF. The chain is built from TRBV7-3 and TRBJ2-7, with 14 bases fitting TRBD2. CDR3 length equals 16 residues. Germline CDR1 SGHTA, CDR2 FQGTGA. V shed 1 base, J shed 9 bases, and the junction held 8 bases outside the gene matches.

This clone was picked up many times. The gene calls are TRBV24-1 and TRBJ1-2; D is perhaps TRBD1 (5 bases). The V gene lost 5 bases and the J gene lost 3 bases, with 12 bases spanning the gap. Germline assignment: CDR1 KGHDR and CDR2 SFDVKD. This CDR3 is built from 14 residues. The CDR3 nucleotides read TGTGCCACCAGTGCGGGGGGGTTAGACTATGGCTACACCTTC. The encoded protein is CATSAGGLDYGYTF.

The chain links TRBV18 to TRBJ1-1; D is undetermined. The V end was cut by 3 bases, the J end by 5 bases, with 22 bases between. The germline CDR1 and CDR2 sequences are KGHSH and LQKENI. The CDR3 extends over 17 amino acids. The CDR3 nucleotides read TGTGCCAGCTCACCTTCAGTACCGAAGGTAGCAAGGACTGAAGCTTTCTTT. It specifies CASSPSVPKVARTEAFF.

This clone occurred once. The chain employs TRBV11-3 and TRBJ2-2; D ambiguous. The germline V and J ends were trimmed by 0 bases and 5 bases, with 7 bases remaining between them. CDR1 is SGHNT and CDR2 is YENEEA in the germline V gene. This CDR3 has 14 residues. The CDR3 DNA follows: TGTGCCAGCAGCTTAGATCGGGTAACCGGGGAGCTGTTTTTT. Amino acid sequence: CASSLDRVTGELFF.

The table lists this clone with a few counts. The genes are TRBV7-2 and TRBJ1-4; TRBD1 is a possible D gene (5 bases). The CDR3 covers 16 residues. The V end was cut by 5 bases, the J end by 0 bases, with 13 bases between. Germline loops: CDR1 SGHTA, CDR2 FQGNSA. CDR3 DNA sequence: TGTGCCAGCAGCCAAAAACACAGGACAACTAATGAAAAACTGTTTTTT. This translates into CASSQKHRTTNEKLFF.

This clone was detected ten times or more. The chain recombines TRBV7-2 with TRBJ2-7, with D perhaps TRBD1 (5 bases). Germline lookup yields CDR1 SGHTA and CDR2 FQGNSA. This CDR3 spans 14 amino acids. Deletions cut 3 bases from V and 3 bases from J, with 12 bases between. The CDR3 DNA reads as TGTGCCAGCAGCTTTTTAGGGGTCGGCTACGAGCAGTACTTC. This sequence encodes CASSFLGVGYEQYF.

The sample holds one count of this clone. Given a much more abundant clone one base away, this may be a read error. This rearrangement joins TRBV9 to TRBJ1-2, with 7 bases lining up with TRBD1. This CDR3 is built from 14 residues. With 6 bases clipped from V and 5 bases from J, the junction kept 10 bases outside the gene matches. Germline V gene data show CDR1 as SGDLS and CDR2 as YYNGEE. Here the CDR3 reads CASTRQGGGYGYTF. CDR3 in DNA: TGTGCCAGCACCCGACAGGGTGGGGGGTATGGCTACACCTTC.